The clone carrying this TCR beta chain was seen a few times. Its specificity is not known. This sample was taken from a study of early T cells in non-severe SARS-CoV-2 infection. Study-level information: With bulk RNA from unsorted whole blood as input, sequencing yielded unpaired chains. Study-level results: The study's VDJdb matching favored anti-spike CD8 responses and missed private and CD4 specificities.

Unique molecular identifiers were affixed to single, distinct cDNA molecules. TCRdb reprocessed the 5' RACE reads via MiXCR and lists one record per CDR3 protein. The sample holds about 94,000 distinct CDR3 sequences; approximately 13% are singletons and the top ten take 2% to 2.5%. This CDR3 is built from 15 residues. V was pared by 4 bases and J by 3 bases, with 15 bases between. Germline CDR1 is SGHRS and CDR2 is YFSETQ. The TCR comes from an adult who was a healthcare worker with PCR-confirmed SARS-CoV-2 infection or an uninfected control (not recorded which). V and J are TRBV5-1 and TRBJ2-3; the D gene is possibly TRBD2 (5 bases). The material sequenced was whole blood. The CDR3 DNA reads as TGCGCCAGCAGCCCAGGACCAACTAGAACAGATACGCAGTATTTT. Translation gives CASSPGPTRTDTQYF.